The 12 T cell receptor beta chains below all came from one sample that was sequenced in a study of OX40 agonist ivuxolimab in advanced cancers. Some clones are missing from TCRdb's copy, which holds only in-frame ones; the method was immunoSEQ multiplex PCR. Altogether 50,000 or so clones are present, about three quarters being singletons, with the ten largest covering roughly 8.6%. The sample here was CD4+ or CD8+ T cells sorted from blood, taken in a trial of the OX40 agonist ivuxolimab. Source of these receptors: an adult with an advanced solid tumor such as melanoma, head and neck, liver or kidney cancer.

The rearrangement uses TRBV27 and TRBJ2-7; perhaps D is TRBD1 or TRBD2 (5 bases each). The CDR3 totals 19 residues. V was trimmed by 8 bases and J by 2 bases, leaving 31 bases between them. From germline, CDR1 is MNHEY and CDR2 SMNVEV (reference sequence). CDR3: CASPSPGTKNPYATYEQYF. In nucleotides, the CDR3 is TGTGCCAGCCCATCCCCCGGGACCAAAAATCCTTACGCAACCTACGAGCAGTACTTC.

The chain employs TRBV7-2 and TRBJ2-7; D perhaps matches TRBD2 (6 bases). CDR3 length equals 13 residues. V was pared by 4 bases and J by 9 bases, with 16 bases between. Germline V gives CDR1 SGHTA, CDR2 FQGNSA. The CDR3 here is CASSSAGPGTQYF. CDR3 DNA sequence: TGTGCCAGCAGCTCCGCGGGACCCGGAACGCAGTACTTC.

The chain is built from TRBV7-6 and TRBJ2-7, with unresolved D. Germline values: CDR1 SGHVS, CDR2 FNYEAQ. The CDR3 consists of 14 residues. Trimming left V 6 bases short and J 4 bases short, with 16 bases between. CDR3 amino acids: CASSTGYSPYEQYF. The CDR3 DNA reads TGTGCCAGCAGTACCGGGTACAGCCCTTACGAGCAGTACTTC.

The chain carries TRBV7-8 and TRBJ2-2; D may be TRBD1 (5 bases). CDR3 length: 17 residues. V lost 6 bases and J lost 7, with 24 bases in between. Germline CDR1 and CDR2: SGHVS and FQNEAQ. As DNA, the CDR3 is TGTGCCAGCAGTAAAAGGGGTGGGGTTCCTCTAGGCGGGGAGCTGTTTTTT. This gives the protein CASSKRGGVPLGGELFF. Supplemented by reference TRBV7-8 and TRBJ2-2, the full variable domain reads GAGVSQSPRYKVAKRGQDVALRCDPISGHVSLFWYQQALGQGPEFLTYFQNEAQLDKSGLPSDRFFAERPEGSVSTLKIQRTQQEDSAVYLCASSKRGGVPLGGELFFGEGSRLTVL.

The chain recombines TRBV7-8 with TRBJ2-5, with D possibly matching TRBD1 (6 bases). Germline V gene lookup returns CDR1 SGHVS and CDR2 FQNEAQ. Trimming stripped 1 base from V and 0 bases from J, with 18 bases between. The CDR3 covers 18 residues. CDR3 nucleotide sequence: TGTGCCAGCAGCTTAGGGACAGCTCCTCTTACTTACCAAGAGACCCAGTACTTC. Its translation is CASSLGTAPLTYQETQYF.

The gene calls are TRBV5-6 and TRBJ1-4, with D possibly matching TRBD1 (5 bases). V lost 0 bases and J lost 6, with 12 bases in between. There are 15 residues in the CDR3. Germline V lookup: CDR1 SGHDT, CDR2 YYEEEE. The CDR3 loop reads CASSLGRGRDEKLFF. CDR3 coding DNA: TGTGCCAGCAGCTTGGGTCGGGGCCGGGATGAAAAACTGTTTTTT.

This clone was counted once. V gene TRBV29-1 combines with J gene TRBJ2-7; weak D call: TRBD2 (5 bases). The CDR3 contains 14 residues. V lost 4 bases, J lost 5 bases, and 18 bases lay in between. Germline CDR1 reads SQVTM; CDR2 reads ANQGSEA. The CDR3 DNA sequence: TGCAGCGTTGTCGGTGGGAGAGGCGTTGACGAGCAGTACTTC. This gives the protein CSVVGGRGVDEQYF.

This clone was found a few times. Distinct nucleotide sequences in the sample also encode this CDR3. The rearrangement joins TRBV2 to TRBJ1-5; perhaps TRBD1 as D (6 bases). Germline CDR1 and CDR2: SNHLY and FYNNEI. CDR3 length: 15 amino acids. The V end lost 0 bases, the J end lost 6 bases, and 12 bases lay between the germline ends. The CDR3 nucleotides read TGTGCCAGCAGTGAAGCCCGGGGGGCGGGTCAGCCCCAGCATTTT. It specifies CASSEARGAGQPQHF.

The CDR3 region is CASSLTPRGTAGYTF. In DNA form, the CDR3 reads TGTGCCAGTAGCCTCACGCCCCGGGGAACCGCCGGCTACACCTTC. The chain recombines TRBV19 with TRBJ1-2; D gene unclear. V was shortened by 6 bases and J by 8 bases, with 22 bases between the two germline ends. Germline V CDR1 and CDR2: LNHDA, SQIVND (reference sequence). The CDR3 is made up of 15 amino acids. Variable domain in full (rest from reference TRBV19 and TRBJ1-2): DGGITQSPKYLFRKEGQNVTLSCEQNLNHDAMYWYRQDPGQGLRLIYYSQIVNDFQKGDIAEGYSVSREKKESFPLTVTSAQKNPTAFYLCASSLTPRGTAGYTFGSGTRLTVV.

The gene calls are TRBV5-6 and TRBJ1-1, with unresolved D. The germline V gene has CDR1 SGHDT and CDR2 YYEEEE. CDR3 length: 14 residues. V was clipped by 1 base and J by 4 bases, with 11 bases between them. DNA for the CDR3: TGTGCCAGCAGCTTGCGGGGTTTGGGCACTGAAGCTTTCTTT. Encoded protein: CASSLRGLGTEAFF.

The rearrangement joins TRBV28 to TRBJ2-5; D uncertain. The end of the DNA fits TRBJ2-7 better, so the J call may be wrong. The CDR3 has 15 residues. Germline V gene data show CDR1 as MDHEN and CDR2 as SYDVKM. CDR3 region: CASSKEGISSYEQYF. The CDR3, as DNA: TGTGCCAGCAGCAAAGAAGGGATAAGCTCCTACGAGCAGTACTTC.

The chain employs TRBV9 and TRBJ2-7; 11 nucleotides align to TRBD1. The CDR3 extends over 16 amino acids. V dropped 0 bases and J dropped 4; count of bases not matched to a gene: 6. Germline loops: CDR1 SGDLS, CDR2 YYNGEE. The CDR3 spells CASSVALGQGAYEQYF. CDR3 coding DNA: TGTGCCAGCAGCGTAGCCCTAGGACAGGGGGCATACGAGCAGTACTTC.